Listed below are T cell receptor beta chains from one sample, sequenced in a study of patients and donors after allogeneic stem cell transplantation. TCRdb processed the RT-PCR reads anew with MiXCR; each CDR3 protein has one entry. This sample yields 37,000 or so distinct CDR3 sequences, of which under 40% are seen a single time; about 78% belongs to the top ten. The sample consisted of blood, either unsorted or a sorted T cell fraction (not recorded which). All receptors come from a human donor who was either an allogeneic HSCT recipient or a stem cell or donor lymphocyte infusion donor (not recorded which). It is not recorded whose cells these are; they may come from a transplant donor. The CDR3 runs from the conserved cysteine through the conserved F or W. The order of the fields is J gene, clone size, D gene, V gene, CDR3 protein, CDR3 DNA. A D gene is named only where the DNA matches it firmly. The size of a clone is reported for some rows only, either as once, few or many, or as a class for expanded clones.

J: TRBJ1-4
size: -
D: -
V: TRBV28
CDR3: CASSIYRATNEKLFF
DNA: TGTGCCAGCAGTATCTACAGGGCAACTAATGAAAAACTGTTTTTT

J: TRBJ1-1
size: -
D: -
V: TRBV7-2
CDR3: CASSLGARWMNTEAFF
DNA: TGTGCCAGCAGCTTAGGCGCTCGCTGGATGAACACTGAAGCTTTCTTT

J: TRBJ1-1
size: -
D: -
V: TRBV7-9
CDR3: CASSPREGMNTEAFF
DNA: TGTGCCAGCAGCCCCCGGGAAGGGATGAACACTGAAGCTTTCTTT

J: TRBJ1-5
size: -
D: -
V: TRBV19
CDR3: CASSISGTGSNQPQHF
DNA: TGTGCCAGTAGTATATCGGGGACGGGGAGCAATCAGCCCCAGCATTTT

J: TRBJ1-1
size: -
D: -
V: TRBV11-2
CDR3: CASSMQGQGTEAFF
DNA: TGTGCCAGCAGCATGCAGGGGCAAGGCACTGAAGCTTTCTTT

J: TRBJ1-1
size: many
D: TRBD1
V: TRBV27
CDR3: CASSGWDREGAFF
DNA: TGTGCCAGCAGTGGTTGGGACAGGGAGGGAGCTTTCTTT

J: TRBJ1-1
size: many
D: -
V: TRBV28
CDR3: CASSLVKDEAFF
DNA: TGTGCCAGCAGCTTAGTTAAGGACGAAGCTTTCTTT

J: TRBJ2-2
size: few
D: -
V: TRBV2
CDR3: CASRQENTGELFF
DNA: TGTGCCAGCAGACAGGAGAACACCGGGGAGCTGTTTTTT

J: TRBJ1-5
size: many
D: -
V: TRBV29-1
CDR3: CSVEDGGGGNQPQHF
DNA: TGCAGCGTTGAAGACGGAGGGGGAGGCAATCAGCCCCAGCATTTT

J: TRBJ2-5
size: -
D: -
V: TRBV25-1
CDR3: CASSEISRRETQYF
DNA: TGTGCCAGCAGTGAAATCAGCCGTCGTGAGACCCAGTACTTC

J: TRBJ2-1
size: -
D: TRBD2
V: TRBV20-1
CDR3: CSARRTSGRAIYNEQFF
DNA: TGCAGTGCTAGAAGGACTAGCGGGAGGGCCATCTACAATGAGCAGTTCTTC

J: TRBJ1-6
size: few
D: -
V: TRBV7-2
CDR3: CASSLSRLLNSPLHF
DNA: TGTGCCAGCAGCTTATCTCGGCTCTTGAATTCACCCCTCCACTTT

J: TRBJ1-1
size: many
D: -
V: TRBV29-1
CDR3: CSVELLMNTEAFF
DNA: TGCAGCGTTGAACTCCTAATGAACACTGAAGCTTTCTTT

J: TRBJ1-5
size: few
D: TRBD1
V: TRBV10-3
CDR3: CAISEGQGNQPQHF
DNA: TGTGCCATCAGTGAGGGACAGGGGAATCAGCCCCAGCATTTT

J: TRBJ2-5
size: -
D: -
V: TRBV7-9
CDR3: CASSLLEDQYF
DNA: TGTGCCAGCAGCCTACTGGAGGACCAGTACTTC

J: TRBJ1-2
size: few
D: TRBD1
V: TRBV7-9
CDR3: CASTLSRTGYGYTF
DNA: TGTGCCAGCACCCTTTCCCGGACAGGCTATGGCTACACCTTC

J: TRBJ2-3
size: once
D: TRBD2
V: TRBV11-1
CDR3: CASSPAAGGWDTQYF
DNA: TGTGCCAGCAGCCCCGCGGCGGGAGGGTGGGATACGCAGTATTTT

J: TRBJ1-1
size: -
D: -
V: TRBV12-3/TRBV12-4
CDR3: CAIALNTEAFF
DNA: TGTGCAATTGCACTGAACACTGAAGCTTTCTTT

J: TRBJ2-1
size: few
D: TRBD2
V: TRBV25-1
CDR3: CASSEEGLAGVEQFF
DNA: TGTGCCAGCAGTGAGGAAGGACTAGCGGGTGTTGAGCAGTTCTTC

J: TRBJ1-5
size: many
D: TRBD1
V: TRBV20-1
CDR3: CSARWTGGLQPQHF
DNA: TGCAGTGCTAGGTGGACAGGGGGACTTCAGCCCCAGCATTTT

J: TRBJ2-1
size: -
D: -
V: TRBV20-1
CDR3: CSATPGQINEQFF
DNA: TGCAGTGCTACCCCAGGACAGATCAATGAGCAGTTCTTC

J: TRBJ1-1
size: few
D: -
V: TRBV27
CDR3: CASSLSIRGTQFEAFF
DNA: TGTGCCAGCAGTTTATCAATACGGGGAACCCAATTCGAGGCTTTCTTT

J: TRBJ2-7
size: -
D: -
V: TRBV5-5
CDR3: CASSAGSPYEQYF
DNA: TGTGCCAGCAGCGCCGGGTCCCCCTACGAGCAGTACTTC

J: TRBJ2-7
size: once
D: -
V: TRBV4-1
CDR3: CASSRPLQGSSYEQYF
DNA: TGCGCCAGCAGCCGCCCCCTACAGGGTTCCTCCTACGAGCAGTACTTC

J: TRBJ2-7
size: -
D: -
V: TRBV4-3
CDR3: CASSSGVSKWRNEQYF
DNA: TGCGCCAGCAGCTCCGGAGTTTCCAAGTGGCGCAACGAGCAGTACTTC

J: TRBJ2-2
size: -
D: -
V: TRBV3-1
CDR3: CASSRKLVNTGELFF
DNA: TGTGCCAGCAGTCGAAAGCTGGTGAACACCGGGGAGCTGTTTTTT

J: TRBJ2-3
size: few
D: TRBD2
V: TRBV25-1
CDR3: CASSASGRANTQYF
DNA: TGTGCCAGCAGTGCAAGCGGGAGGGCTAATACGCAGTATTTT

J: TRBJ1-5
size: -
D: -
V: TRBV2
CDR3: CASNSGARNQPQHF
DNA: TGTGCCAGCAATTCAGGGGCGAGAAATCAGCCCCAGCATTTT

J: TRBJ1-3
size: few
D: -
V: TRBV15
CDR3: CATSREGTSTRNTIYF
DNA: TGTGCCACCAGCAGAGAGGGGACATCAACGAGAAACACCATATATTTT

J: TRBJ2-7
size: few
D: TRBD2
V: TRBV10-3
CDR3: CAISEFGTSGSSSYEQYF
DNA: TGTGCCATCAGTGAGTTCGGGACTAGCGGGAGTAGTTCCTACGAGCAGTACTTC

J: TRBJ2-2
size: -
D: TRBD2
V: TRBV12-3/TRBV12-4
CDR3: CASLKREAFAGELFF
DNA: TGTGCCAGTCTGAAGCGGGAGGCCTTTGCCGGGGAGCTGTTTTTT

J: TRBJ2-4
size: few
D: TRBD2
V: TRBV28
CDR3: CASSLPLGLARNIQYF
DNA: TGTGCCAGCAGTTTACCGTTGGGACTAGCGCGAAACATTCAGTACTTC

J: TRBJ1-1
size: -
D: -
V: TRBV7-9
CDR3: CASSPQAFF
DNA: TGTGCCAGCAGCCCCCAAGCTTTCTTT

J: TRBJ2-7
size: -
D: -
V: TRBV5-1
CDR3: CASSWGDNSYEQYF
DNA: TGCGCCAGCAGCTGGGGTGACAACTCCTACGAGCAGTACTTC

J: TRBJ1-6
size: -
D: -
V: TRBV7-2
CDR3: CASSDRMAPHNRPLHF
DNA: TGTGCCAGCAGCGACCGGATGGCCCCCCACAACCGACCCCTCCACTTT

J: TRBJ2-7
size: -
D: -
V: TRBV6-6
CDR3: CASSYYSSYEQYF
DNA: TGTGCCAGCAGTTACTACAGTTCCTACGAGCAGTACTTC

J: TRBJ2-1
size: -
D: -
V: TRBV4-2
CDR3: CASSPGILGSIYGQFF
DNA: TGTGCCAGCAGCCCGGGGATACTAGGTTCGATCTATGGTCAGTTCTTC

J: TRBJ2-7
size: -
D: TRBD1
V: TRBV15
CDR3: CATKDREEYEQYF
DNA: TGTGCCACCAAGGACAGGGAGGAATACGAGCAGTACTTC

J: TRBJ2-7
size: few
D: -
V: TRBV29-1
CDR3: CSVESETYEQYF
DNA: TGCAGCGTTGAATCAGAGACCTACGAGCAGTACTTC

J: TRBJ2-4
size: many
D: -
V: TRBV7-2
CDR3: CASSSSQGQNIQYF
DNA: TGTGCCAGCAGCTCCTCACAGGGACAAAACATTCAGTACTTC

J: TRBJ2-6
size: -
D: TRBD1
V: TRBV2
CDR3: CAIDRGLGANVLTF
DNA: TGTGCCATAGACAGGGGGCTTGGGGCCAACGTCCTGACTTTC

J: TRBJ2-1
size: -
D: TRBD2
V: TRBV20-1
CDR3: CSARPAGLGSSYNEQFF
DNA: TGCAGTGCTAGACCAGCCGGACTAGGGAGCTCCTACAATGAGCAGTTCTTC

J: TRBJ1-1
size: large
D: -
V: TRBV28
CDR3: CASSPPRAVANTEAFF
DNA: TGTGCCAGCAGTCCCCCCCGGGCCGTTGCTAACACTGAAGCTTTCTTT

J: TRBJ1-2
size: few
D: -
V: TRBV7-9
CDR3: CASSLAFNYGYTF
DNA: TGTGCCAGCAGCTTAGCGTTCAACTATGGCTACACCTTC

J: TRBJ2-1
size: -
D: TRBD1
V: TRBV28
CDR3: CASSPWDRGGREQFF
DNA: TGTGCCAGCAGTCCGTGGGACAGGGGAGGGCGTGAGCAGTTCTTC

J: TRBJ1-1
size: many
D: -
V: TRBV27
CDR3: CASSIDRNTEAFF
DNA: TGTGCCAGCAGTATTGACAGGAACACTGAAGCTTTCTTT

J: TRBJ2-2
size: few
D: TRBD2
V: TRBV29-1
CDR3: CSAAGTYTGELFF
DNA: TGCAGCGCAGCGGGGACCTATACCGGGGAGCTGTTTTTT

J: TRBJ1-1
size: few
D: -
V: TRBV5-5
CDR3: CASSLGQMNTEAFF
DNA: TGTGCCAGCAGCTTGGGACAGATGAACACTGAAGCTTTCTTT

J: TRBJ2-2
size: few
D: -
V: TRBV3-1
CDR3: CASGITRKEAGELFF
DNA: TGTGCCAGCGGCATTACTAGAAAGGAGGCCGGGGAGCTGTTTTTT

J: TRBJ1-1
size: few
D: TRBD1
V: TRBV10-3
CDR3: CAIRATGGKVSTEAFF
DNA: TGTGCCATCAGGGCGACAGGGGGAAAAGTTAGCACTGAAGCTTTCTTT

J: TRBJ2-7
size: -
D: TRBD1
V: TRBV20-1
CDR3: CSASRDRGEEQYF
DNA: TGCAGTGCTAGCCGGGACAGGGGGGAAGAGCAGTACTTC

J: TRBJ1-5
size: many
D: -
V: TRBV7-2
CDR3: CASSPTPVSNQPQHF
DNA: TGTGCCAGCAGTCCTACCCCAGTTAGCAATCAGCCCCAGCATTTT

J: TRBJ2-3
size: -
D: -
V: TRBV29-1
CDR3: CSVAVPLIANTDTQYF
DNA: TGCAGCGTGGCAGTGCCCCTTATTGCTAACACAGATACGCAGTATTTT